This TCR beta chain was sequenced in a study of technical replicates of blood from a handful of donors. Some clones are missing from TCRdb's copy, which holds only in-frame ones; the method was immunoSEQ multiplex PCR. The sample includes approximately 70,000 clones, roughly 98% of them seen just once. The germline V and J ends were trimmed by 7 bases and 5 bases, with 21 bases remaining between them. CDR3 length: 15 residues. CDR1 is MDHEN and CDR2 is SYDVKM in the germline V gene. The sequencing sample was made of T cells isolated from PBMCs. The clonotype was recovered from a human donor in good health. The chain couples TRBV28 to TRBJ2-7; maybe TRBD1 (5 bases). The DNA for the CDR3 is TGTGCCAGCAACACACGTTTAAGGGGTATCGACGAGCAGTACTTC. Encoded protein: CASNTRLRGIDEQYF. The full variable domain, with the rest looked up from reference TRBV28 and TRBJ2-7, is DVKVTQSSRYLVKRTGEKVFLECVQDMDHENMFWYRQDPGLGLRLIYFSYDVKMKEKGDIPEGYSVSREKKERFSLILESASTNQTSMYLCASNTRLRGIDEQYFGPGTRLTVT.